A selection of T cell receptor beta chains follows, all from one sample in a study of T cell responses to AZD1222 COVID-19 vaccine. Repertoires were generated with immunoSEQ multiplex PCR, while TCRdb's copy carries only in-frame clones and drops some. The sample yields roughly 100,000 clones, roughly nine tenths seen once. The sequenced sample was peripheral blood, obtained 28 days after the second AZD1222 dose. These receptors were taken from an adult who received the AZD1222 COVID-19 vaccine. The conserved cysteine and the conserved F or W are not part of the CDR3 here.

J gene: TRBJ2-7
V gene: TRBV7-8
CDR3 protein: ASSSSRLPYEQY

J gene: TRBJ1-1
V gene: TRBV7-9
CDR3 protein: ASSQGASTNTEAF

J gene: TRBJ2-1
V gene: TRBV18
CDR3 protein: ASSLDQQVYNEQF

J gene: TRBJ2-3
V gene: TRBV25-1
CDR3 protein: ASSGDFTAPG

J gene: TRBJ1-1
V gene: TRBV28
CDR3 protein: ASSLGREPEAF

J gene: TRBJ1-5
V gene: TRBV10-3
CDR3 protein: AISPTGSNQPQH

J gene: TRBJ1-3
V gene: TRBV30
CDR3 protein: AWRGTVGNTIY

J gene: TRBJ1-2
V gene: TRBV5-8
CDR3 protein: ASSSLGGRQNYGYT

J gene: TRBJ2-1
V gene: TRBV9
CDR3 protein: ASSVAGGPYNEQF

J gene: TRBJ2-5
V gene: TRBV18
CDR3 protein: ASSPGVQETQY

J gene: TRBJ1-1
V gene: TRBV6-5
CDR3 protein: ATSFGRWGTEAF

J gene: TRBJ2-7
V gene: TRBV21-1
CDR3 protein: ASGTGTGPSYEQY

J gene: TRBJ2-3
V gene: TRBV27
CDR3 protein: ASSLSDGSTDTQY

J gene: TRBJ2-7
V gene: TRBV5-8
CDR3 protein: ASSFPGTYEQY

J gene: TRBJ2-7
V gene: TRBV19
CDR3 protein: ASSTRKEQY

J gene: TRBJ1-2
V gene: TRBV6-5
CDR3 protein: ASRARGSVNYGYT

J gene: TRBJ2-2
V gene: TRBV28
CDR3 protein: ASSPRWDTGELF

J gene: TRBJ1-1
V gene: TRBV5-5
CDR3 protein: ASSLETGLFTEAF

J gene: TRBJ2-1
V gene: TRBV28
CDR3 protein: ASSRGLAGANEQF

J gene: TRBJ1-2
V gene: TRBV19
CDR3 protein: ASSEGGRFWSGYT

J gene: TRBJ1-2
V gene: TRBV2
CDR3 protein: ASSEGGIYGYT

J gene: TRBJ2-7
V gene: TRBV15
CDR3 protein: ATSSAGTSGFHEQY

J gene: TRBJ1-5
V gene: TRBV2
CDR3 protein: ASSGDNSNQPQH